The 31 T cell receptor beta chains listed next were all sequenced from one sample in a study of blood T cell repertoires in COVID-19. Sequencing was performed with immunoSEQ multiplex PCR; in TCRdb, only in-frame clones are kept and a portion is missing. The table lists about 180,000 clones, approximately 80% of them singletons. The sample was peripheral blood. The receptors stem from a human donor in a cohort sampled during active COVID-19.

The sample holds a few counts of this clone. The chain's CDR3 is CASSLGRINYGYTF. The DNA of the CDR3 is TGTGCCAGCAGCTTAGGGCGGATCAACTATGGCTACACCTTC. This chain connects TRBV7-2 to TRBJ1-2; unclear D gene. Trimming pared 1 base from V and 2 bases from J, leaving 8 bases between. Germline V CDR1 and CDR2: SGHTA, FQGNSA. The CDR3 consists of 14 residues.

The chain links TRBV19 to TRBJ2-5, with 10 bases identical to TRBD1. CDR3 size: 16 residues. Looked up from germline, CDR1 is LNHDA and CDR2 is SQIVND (reference sequence). The junction had 11 bases not matched to a gene; V was cut back by 5 bases and J by 5 bases. For the CDR3, the DNA is TGTGCCAGTAGTGCGGACAGGGGGAGGATCAGGGAGACCCAGTACTTC. It yields the protein CASSADRGRIRETQYF. The full variable domain, with the rest looked up from reference TRBV19 and TRBJ2-5, is DGGITQSPKYLFRKEGQNVTLSCEQNLNHDAMYWYRQDPGQGLRLIYYSQIVNDFQKGDIAEGYSVSREKKESFPLTVTSAQKNPTAFYLCASSADRGRIRETQYFGPGTRLLVL.

The chain has TRBV9 and TRBJ1-3, with a weak D call TRBD1 (6 bases). CDR1 is SGDLS, CDR2 YYNGEE, per germline. The germline V and J ends were trimmed by 3 bases and 2 bases, with 9 bases remaining between them. This CDR3 is 14 amino acids long. CDR3 nucleotides: TGTGCCAGCAGCGGGACAGTAACTGGAAACACCATATATTTT. Its protein product is CASSGTVTGNTIYF.

The genes are TRBV4-2 and TRBJ1-5, with D uncertain. V was pared by 1 base and J by 5 bases, with 12 bases between. This CDR3 is built from 15 residues. Germline CDR1 LGHNA, CDR2 YNFKEQ. This CDR3 reads CASSQAAGIDQPQHF. CDR3 in DNA: TGTGCCAGCAGCCAAGCAGCGGGGATAGATCAGCCCCAGCATTTT.

The chain links TRBV6-5 to TRBJ1-2; 9 nucleotides line up with TRBD1. The length of the CDR3 is 15 residues. Losses at the gene ends were 4 bases for V and 8 bases for J; bases not matched to a gene: 11. Germline V gives CDR1 MNHEY, CDR2 SVGAGI. The CDR3 loop is CASSLEDRGISGYTF. CDR3 nucleotides: TGTGCCAGCAGTTTAGAGGACAGGGGAATTTCCGGCTACACCTTC.

The chain uses TRBV5-4 and TRBJ2-2, with 12 bases lining up with TRBD1. Losses at the gene ends were 2 bases for V and 3 bases for J; bases not matched to a gene: 5. The CDR3 covers 17 residues. Germline CDR1 reads SGHNT; CDR2 reads YYREEE (reference sequence). The CDR3, as DNA: TGTGCCAGCAGCTTACCGGGACAGGGGGCTCACACCGGGGAGCTGTTTTTT. Its protein product is CASSLPGQGAHTGELFF. Based on the CDR3 plus reference TRBV5-4 and TRBJ2-2, the full variable domain is ETGVTQSPTHLIKTRGQQVTLRCSSQSGHNTVSWYQQALGQGPQFIFQYYREEENGRGNFPPRFSGLQFPNYSSELNVNALELDDSALYLCASSLPGQGAHTGELFFGEGSRLTVL.

The genes are TRBV23-1 and TRBJ1-2; 7 bases align to TRBD1. TRBV23-1 is known as an ORF, though its function is uncertain. This CDR3 contains 15 residues. V shed 0 bases, J shed 4 bases, and the junction held 5 bases outside the gene matches. The CDR3 loop is CASSQSGDSSYGYTF. The CDR3 bases are TGCGCCAGCAGTCAATCCGGGGACAGTTCCTATGGCTACACCTTC.

This chain connects TRBV3-1 (or the pseudogene TRBV3-2) to TRBJ2-1; TRBD2 matches at 11 bases. CDR1 and CDR2 from the germline V gene are LGHDT and YNNKEL (reference sequence). The CDR3 has 14 residues. J gave up 8 bases and V 0 bases, and 0 bases lay outside the gene matches. CDR3 in amino acids: CASSQELAGDEQFF. The CDR3 region has the DNA TGTGCCAGCAGCCAAGAACTAGCGGGGGATGAGCAGTTCTTC.

The genes are TRBV10-2 and TRBJ1-4; 7 bases are a match to TRBD1. Trimming cost V 6 bases and J 8 bases; bases outside gene matches: 6. This CDR3 region has 13 residues. Looked up from germline, CDR1 is WSHSY and CDR2 is SAAADI. DNA of the CDR3: TGCGCCAGCAGGACAGGGATACAGGAAAAACTGTTTTTT. Its translation: CASRTGIQEKLFF.

This chain links TRBV6-6 with TRBJ2-5; 12 nucleotides match TRBD2. Germline V gene sequence: CDR1 MNHNY, CDR2 SVGAGI (reference sequence). This CDR3 is built from 19 residues. V lost 6 bases, J lost 5 bases, and 19 bases stayed unmatched. Here the CDR3 DNA reads TGTGCCAGCAGCTCGGGGAAGACTAGCGGGGGACCCTCCGGGGAGACCCAGTACTTC. Translating gives CASSSGKTSGGPSGETQYF.

The chain joins TRBV27 to TRBJ2-1, with D tentatively TRBD2 (5 bases). Trimming removed 4 bases at V and 0 bases at J, with 16 bases between. The length of the CDR3 is 17 residues. The germline CDR1 and CDR2 sequences are MNHEY and SMNVEV (reference sequence). The CDR3 reads CASSSLGGLSSYNEQFF. The CDR3 DNA sequence: TGTGCCAGCAGTTCCCTAGGCGGGTTGAGCTCCTACAATGAGCAGTTCTTC.

This sequence joins TRBV12-5 and TRBJ2-7, with D tentatively TRBD1 (6 bases). This CDR3 has 14 amino acids. Germline CDR1 LGHNT, CDR2 FRNRAP. V lost 1 base and J lost 3, with 10 bases in between. The CDR3 protein is CASGLDWTVYEQYF. The CDR3, as DNA: TGTGCTAGTGGTTTGGATTGGACAGTCTACGAGCAGTACTTC.

About this clone: One end of the junction is discordant with germline, which a read error may explain. This chain's CDR3 is CASSIRGLAGATNSYEQYF. CDR3 coding DNA: TGTGCTAGCAGCATACGGGGACTAGCGGGAGCGACAAACTCCTACGAGCAGTACTTC. V gene TRBV7-7 combines with J gene TRBJ2-7; TRBD2 aligns across 14 bases. The CDR3 length is 19 residues. Germline assignment: CDR1 SSHAT and CDR2 FNYEAQ (reference sequence).

The chain uses TRBV11-2 and TRBJ1-4; D is unclear. The CDR3 consists of 15 residues. Trimming removed 0 bases at V and 4 bases at J, with 9 bases between. CDR1 and CDR2 from the germline V gene are SGHAT and FQNNGV. CDR3 bases: TGTGCCAGCAGCTTAGATCCCGCCTATAATGAAAAACTGTTTTTT. Translating it yields CASSLDPAYNEKLFF.

The chain combines TRBV9 with TRBJ1-2; 7 bases are a match to TRBD1. This CDR3 has 15 amino acids. The V and J ends lost 2 bases and 3 bases, in that order; junction bases with no gene match: 7. The germline gives CDR1 SGDLS, CDR2 YYNGEE. The CDR3 bases are TGTGCCAGCAGCGTTGGGAACAGGGGAGACTATGGCTACACCTTC. Translating gives CASSVGNRGDYGYTF.

The J gene is TRBJ2-7, the V gene TRBV6-5; maybe TRBD1 (6 bases). Trimming shortened V by 6 bases and J by 7 bases, and 22 bases separated the two germline ends. The CDR3 covers 15 residues. CDR1 and CDR2 from the germline V gene are MNHEY and SVGAGI. In DNA form, the CDR3 reads TGTGCCAGCAGAGGCCGGACATCGGTGAGGGGGGAGCAGTACTTC. Translated: CASRGRTSVRGEQYF.

The chain is built from TRBV2 and TRBJ2-1; TRBD2 might be the D (6 bases). Trimming removed 6 bases at V and 7 bases at J, with 13 bases between. The CDR3 loop spans 13 amino acids. Germline V gene sequence: CDR1 SNHLY, CDR2 FYNNEI. DNA for the CDR3: TGTGCCAGCAGCCAGACTAGAGAGAATGAGCAGTTCTTC. It codes for CASSQTRENEQFF.

The rearrangement links TRBV9 to TRBJ2-3; the match to TRBD2 covers 7 bases. V shed 0 bases, J shed 5 bases, and the junction held 0 bases outside the gene matches. Germline V gene lookup returns CDR1 SGDLS and CDR2 YYNGEE. The length of the CDR3 is 13 residues. In DNA form, the CDR3 reads TGTGCCAGCAGCGTAGGGGGGGGAGATACGCAGTATTTT. Amino acid sequence: CASSVGGGDTQYF. Using reference TRBV9 and TRBJ2-3 for the parts outside the CDR3, the full variable domain is DSGVTQTPKHLITATGQRVTLRCSPRSGDLSVYWYQQSLDQGLQFLIQYYNGEERAKGNILERFSAQQFPDLHSELNLSSLELGDSALYFCASSVGGGDTQYFGPGTRLTVL.

The chain links TRBV6-5 to TRBJ1-2; 7 bases fit TRBD1. CDR1 and CDR2 from the germline V gene are MNHEY and SVGAGI. With V trimmed by 5 bases and J by 2 bases, 5 bases remained unmatched. This CDR3 has 14 amino acids. CDR3 coding DNA: TGTGCCAGCAGTCTAGACAGGGCCAACTATGGCTACACCTTC. Translated, it gives CASSLDRANYGYTF.

The V gene is TRBV7-8, the J gene TRBJ1-5; 8 nucleotides align to TRBD1. Germline CDR1 is SGHVS and CDR2 is FQNEAQ. The junction had 4 bases not matched to a gene; V was cut back by 1 base and J by 2 bases. The CDR3 sequence is 16 residues long. The CDR3 sequence: CASSLGAGGGNQPQHF. In nucleotides, the CDR3 is TGTGCCAGCAGCTTAGGGGCAGGGGGCGGCAATCAGCCCCAGCATTTT.

The rearrangement uses TRBV10-1 and TRBJ2-3, with D possibly matching TRBD1 (5 bases). In germline, CDR1 is WNHNN, CDR2 SYGVQD (reference sequence). The CDR3 is 16 amino acids. V was pared by 0 bases and J by 2 bases, with 12 bases between. CDR3 protein: CASSESGAGSTDTQYF. CDR3 coding DNA: TGCGCCAGCAGTGAGTCTGGCGCAGGGTCCACAGATACGCAGTATTTT.

The chain couples TRBV10-1 to TRBJ2-1, with 16 bases identical to TRBD2. CDR3 size: 20 residues. V shed 7 bases and J 3 bases; nucleotides not matched to a gene: 15. The V gene's germline CDR1 is WNHNN and CDR2 SYGVQD (reference sequence). The CDR3 nucleotides are TGCGCCAGCAACCCCGGGACTAGCGGGGGGGATAGCATGGGCTACAATGAGCAGTTCTTC. This codes for CASNPGTSGGDSMGYNEQFF.

V gene TRBV4-1 combines with J gene TRBJ1-5, with D unclear. From germline, CDR1 is MGHRA and CDR2 YSYEKL. CDR3 size: 18 residues. V lost 0 bases, J lost 0 bases, and 15 bases lay in between. The CDR3 region is CASSQDPGNGVSNQPQHF. CDR3 nucleotide sequence: TGCGCCAGCAGCCAAGATCCCGGGAACGGGGTTAGCAATCAGCCCCAGCATTTT.

The V gene is TRBV7-3, the J gene TRBJ1-1; the D gene is possibly TRBD1 (5 bases). The V end was cut by 0 bases, the J end by 1 base, with 9 bases between. In germline, CDR1 is SGHTA, CDR2 FQGTGA. The length of the CDR3 is 15 residues. The CDR3 here is CASSLTQGRNTEAFF. CDR3 DNA sequence: TGTGCCAGCAGCTTAACTCAGGGCCGGAACACTGAAGCTTTCTTT.

The chain carries TRBV9 and TRBJ2-7, with TRBD2 matching over 7 bases. CDR3 length: 15 amino acids. Germline-derived CDR1 and CDR2 are SGDLS and YYNGEE. The junction had 6 bases not matched to a gene; V was cut back by 0 bases and J by 3 bases. CDR3 amino acids: CASSVATGGFYEQYF. The CDR3 nucleotides read TGTGCCAGCAGCGTAGCAACGGGGGGATTCTACGAGCAGTACTTC.

The chain combines TRBV5-1 with TRBJ1-2; 7 nucleotides line up with TRBD1. The CDR3 consists of 13 residues. The germline gives CDR1 SGHRS, CDR2 YFSETQ. V lost 4 bases and J lost 5; bases outside the gene matches: 5. This CDR3 reads CASSAGTEYGYTF. The CDR3 DNA reads TGCGCCAGCAGCGCCGGGACAGAATATGGCTACACCTTC.

This clone is a singleton in its sample. The rearrangement uses TRBV7-2 and TRBJ1-2, with a possible D match to TRBD1 (5 bases). The V end lost 5 bases, the J end lost 4 bases, and 11 bases lay between the germline ends. The CDR3 has 13 amino acids. Germline values: CDR1 SGHTA, CDR2 FQGNSA. Here the CDR3 reads CASSPWDFYGYTF. The DNA for the CDR3 is TGTGCCAGCAGCCCCTGGGACTTCTATGGCTACACCTTC.

This sequence joins TRBV7-8 and TRBJ2-6; 7 bases match TRBD1. CDR3 length: 18 amino acids. The ends lost 1 base at V and 1 base at J; junction bases unmatched: 7. Germline V CDR1 and CDR2: SGHVS, FQNEAQ. The CDR3 loop reads CASSLGDRGLSGANVLTF. CDR3 bases: TGTGCCAGCAGCTTAGGGGACAGAGGGTTATCTGGGGCCAACGTCCTGACTTTC. The full variable domain, its missing parts supplied by reference TRBV7-8 and TRBJ2-6, is GAGVSQSPRYKVAKRGQDVALRCDPISGHVSLFWYQQALGQGPEFLTYFQNEAQLDKSGLPSDRFFAERPEGSVSTLKIQRTQQEDSAVYLCASSLGDRGLSGANVLTFGAGSRLTVL.

Here the CDR3 DNA reads TGTGCCAGCAGCTTGGGGTCCCGCGGGACAGAGACCTACGAGCAGTACTTC. Protein: CASSLGSRGTETYEQYF. This chain connects TRBV13 to TRBJ2-7; D possibly corresponds to TRBD1 (7 bases). Germline V gene data show CDR1 as PRHDT and CDR2 as FYEKMQ (reference sequence). CDR3 length: 17 residues. Between the trimmed V and J ends, which lost 3 bases and 2 bases, there was a span of 20 bases.

CDR3 region: CASSYGTGVNTEAFF. The DNA of the CDR3 is TGTGCCAGCAGCTATGGGACAGGAGTGAACACTGAAGCTTTCTTT. The V and J genes are TRBV7-2 and TRBJ1-1; TRBD1 aligns across 8 bases. CDR1 is SGHTA and CDR2 is FQGNSA in the germline V gene. Germline trimming cut 4 bases from V and 0 bases from J; bases unmatched to any gene: 4. This CDR3 has 15 residues.

The V and J genes are TRBV6-5 and TRBJ1-2; 11 positions match TRBD1. V was clipped by 6 bases and J by 5 bases; unmatched bases: 2. Germline V gene data show CDR1 as MNHEY and CDR2 as SVGAGI. The CDR3 is made up of 13 amino acids. The CDR3 sequence is CASRGTGGYGYTF. CDR3 nucleotide sequence: TGTGCCAGCAGGGGGACAGGGGGATATGGCTACACCTTC.